This T cell receptor (beta chain) was observed in a study of control samples from healthy donors and cancer patients. The data were produced by immunoSEQ multiplex PCR, yet TCRdb's version contains in-frame clones alone and is incomplete. Among 98,000 or so clones listed, about 87% were seen once. This CDR3 has 15 amino acids. Per germline, CDR1 SGHRS and CDR2 YFSETQ. V was clipped by 0 bases and J by 0 bases, with 9 bases between them. Sequences were obtained from blood. The rearrangement joins TRBV5-1 to TRBJ2-5; D is unresolved. The sequence was obtained from a woman in her 70s in good health. In nucleotides, the CDR3 is TGCGCCAGCAGCTTGGTGGGTAGAAACCAAGAGACCCAGTACTTC. Translated, it gives CASSLVGRNQETQYF.